Each of the 15 T cell receptor beta chains below was sequenced from the same sample in a study of T cells in Graves' hyperthyroidism and ophthalmopathy (dated by TCRdb to between 2018 and 2021). The method was multiplex PCR. This sample was sequenced with an Illumina HiSeq 2000. TCR beta CDR3 regions were amplified from RNA transcripts. The first round of RT-PCR for the TCR CDR3 was performed with the HTBI primer set and the Qiagen OneStep RT-PCR kit. In-frame beta chains were kept once TCRdb had trimmed the public reads at Q25 with fastp and called clones with MiXCR. Merged by CDR3 protein, the rows form single entries marked with the most common genes and DNA. Counted in this sample were 600,000 to 650,000 distinct CDR3 sequences; about a fifth of them appeared once. Together, the top ten hold around a third of the sample. Sequencing input: blood. These receptors all stem from a man aged 25 to 40 with Graves' ophthalmopathy.

Worth noting for this clonotype: The junction and the germline gene differ at one end; a read error may be behind it. The V and J genes are TRBV5-1 and TRBJ1-2; D possibly corresponds to TRBD1 (5 bases). The CDR3 sequence is 16 residues long. Germline V gene sequence: CDR1 SGHRS, CDR2 YFSETQ. The CDR3 is CASSLQGPMDNYGYTF. The CDR3 DNA sequence: TGTGCCAGCAGCTTGCAGGGCCCCATGGATAACTATGGCTACACCTTC.

This clonotype occurred a few times. The chain employs TRBV7-8 and TRBJ1-2; no clear D gene. Germline-derived CDR1 and CDR2 are SGHVS and FQNEAQ. The CDR3 loop spans 14 amino acids. Trimming removed 1 base at V and 1 base at J, with 7 bases between. CDR3 amino acids: CASSLDAVNYGYTF. The CDR3 DNA sequence: TGTGCCAGCAGCTTAGATGCAGTTAACTATGGCTACACCTTC.

The rearrangement joins TRBV7-2 to TRBJ1-3; 9 nucleotides line up with TRBD1. CDR1 SGHTA and CDR2 FQGNSA come from the germline V gene. The CDR3 has 15 amino acids. The J segment lost 0 bases and the V segment lost 6 bases, leaving 3 bases of the junction unmatched. The CDR3 DNA reads as TGTGCCAGCAGTCAGGGACAGGGCTCTGGAAACACCATATATTTT. Encoded protein: CASSQGQGSGNTIYF.

This clonotype has at least ten counts. V is TRBV28 and J is TRBJ2-7, with D hard to call. This CDR3 comprises 13 residues. The ends were cut back, 6 bases at V and 0 bases at J, with 9 bases in the middle. Germline CDR1 reads MDHEN; CDR2 reads SYDVKM. The CDR3 spells CASRPPPSYEQYF. CDR3 coding DNA: TGTGCCAGCAGACCTCCCCCCTCCTACGAGCAGTACTTC. Based on the CDR3 plus reference TRBV28 and TRBJ2-7, the full variable domain is DVKVTQSSRYLVKRTGEKVFLECVQDMDHENMFWYRQDPGLGLRLIYFSYDVKMKEKGDIPEGYSVSREKKERFSLILESASTNQTSMYLCASRPPPSYEQYFGPGTRLTVT.

This clonotype was observed a few times. The chain joins TRBV18 to TRBJ2-4; D is possibly TRBD1 or TRBD2 (5 bases each). The germline V gene has CDR1 KGHSH and CDR2 LQKENI. CDR3 size: 16 residues. V was clipped by 4 bases and J by 1 base, with 14 bases between them. CDR3 loop: CASSRSGTEAKNIQYF. The CDR3 DNA follows: TGTGCCAGCTCACGCTCGGGGACGGAGGCCAAAAACATTCAGTACTTC.

The chain couples TRBV5-1 to TRBJ2-3; 15 bases agree with TRBD2. Germline assignment: CDR1 SGHRS and CDR2 YFSETQ. This CDR3 has 17 amino acids. Losses at the gene ends were 3 bases for V and 4 bases for J; bases not matched to a gene: 6. CDR3 coding DNA: TGCGCCAGCAGCTCCGGACTAGCGGGAGGGCGTGCAGATACGCAGTATTTT. As protein: CASSSGLAGGRADTQYF.

This clonotype was observed many times. V is TRBV6-1 and J is TRBJ1-5; 9 nucleotides line up with TRBD1. Looked up from germline, CDR1 is MNHNS and CDR2 is SASEGT. This CDR3 spans 14 amino acids. Trimming at V came to 6 bases and at J to 7 bases, leaving 7 bases not matched to a gene. CDR3 nucleotides: TGTGCCAGCAGGCCCGGGACAGGGACCCAGCCCCAGCATTTT. Translation: CASRPGTGTQPQHF.

This clonotype was seen ten or more times. This chain's CDR3 is CASSLRGQGAISQETQYF. CDR3 coding DNA: TGTGCCAGCAGCTTACGGGGGCAGGGGGCCATTTCACAAGAGACCCAGTACTTC. The chain has TRBV11-2 and TRBJ2-5; 8 positions match TRBD1. In germline, CDR1 is SGHAT, CDR2 FQNNGV. The CDR3 runs to 18 residues. Trimming at V came to 2 bases and at J to 2 bases, leaving 13 bases not matched to a gene.

This clonotype was counted ten times or more. The rearrangement links TRBV7-9 to TRBJ2-7; the D call may be TRBD1 or TRBD2 (5 bases each). This CDR3 region has 14 residues. Trimming left V 4 bases short and J 2 bases short, with 12 bases between. Germline loops: CDR1 SEHNR, CDR2 FQNEAQ (reference sequence). The CDR3, as DNA: TGTGCCAGCAGCTCAGGGCGGGCGACCTACGAGCAGTACTTC. Amino acids: CASSSGRATYEQYF. The whole variable domain, filled in from reference TRBV7-9 and TRBJ2-7, reads DTGVSQNPRHKITKRGQNVTFRCDPISEHNRLYWYRQTLGQGPEFLTYFQNEAQLEKSRLLSDRFSAERPKGSFSTLEIQRTEQGDSAMYLCASSSGRATYEQYFGPGTRLTVT.

This clonotype is a singleton in its sample. One junction end does not reproduce the germline sequence, and a read error may be involved. The chain employs TRBV6-6 and TRBJ1-4; no clear D gene. The CDR3 is made up of 16 amino acids. Germline V gives CDR1 MNHNY, CDR2 SVGAGI (reference sequence). CDR3 residues: CASSYSSGSYNGKLFF. CDR3 sequence (DNA): TGTGCCAGCAGTTACTCCTCCGGGAGTTATAATGGAAAACTGTTTTTT.

This clonotype was observed a handful of times. The chain carries TRBV20-1 and TRBJ1-3, with TRBD1 as a possible D gene (5 bases). The CDR3 sequence is 15 residues long. V was trimmed by 2 bases and J by 2 bases, leaving 13 bases between them. In germline, CDR1 is DFQATT, CDR2 SNEGSKA (reference sequence). The DNA for the CDR3 is TGCAGTGCTAGACCAGCAGGGCAAACTGGAAACACCATATATTTT. Translating gives CSARPAGQTGNTIYF.

CDR3 region: CASRSRVRNQPQHF. In DNA, the CDR3 is TGTGCCAGCCGGTCTAGGGTGCGCAATCAGCCCCAGCATTTT. The chain combines TRBV28 with TRBJ1-5; D unresolved. Germline V gene data show CDR1 as MDHEN and CDR2 as SYDVKM. V was cut by 8 bases and J by 2 bases, with 13 bases left in between. The CDR3 spans 14 residues. Filled out from reference TRBV28 and TRBJ1-5, the complete variable domain reads DVKVTQSSRYLVKRTGEKVFLECVQDMDHENMFWYRQDPGLGLRLIYFSYDVKMKEKGDIPEGYSVSREKKERFSLILESASTNQTSMYLCASRSRVRNQPQHFGDGTRLSIL.

DNA of the CDR3: TGTGCCAGCAGCTTAGGGCTTGGGGGGAACACTGAAGCTTTCTTT. Translated: CASSLGLGGNTEAFF. J is TRBJ1-1 and V is TRBV7-9; possibly TRBD1 for D (5 bases). V was trimmed by 1 base and J by 1 base, leaving 10 bases between them. Germline values: CDR1 SEHNR, CDR2 FQNEAQ (reference sequence). There are 15 residues in the CDR3.

This clonotype was seen a few times. The chain joins TRBV9 to TRBJ2-1, with D tentatively TRBD2 (6 bases). This CDR3 is 15 amino acids long. Trimming left V 3 bases short and J 6 bases short, with 16 bases between. CDR1 and CDR2 from the germline V gene are SGDLS and YYNGEE. The CDR3 DNA is TGTGCCAGCAGCGCCTCGGGACTCGCTTCCAATGAGCAGTTCTTC. As protein: CASSASGLASNEQFF.

V gene TRBV27 combines with J gene TRBJ1-5; D perhaps matches TRBD1 (6 bases). Trimming left V 8 bases short and J 7 bases short, with 18 bases between. The CDR3 is 14 residues long. Germline V gives CDR1 MNHEY, CDR2 SMNVEV (reference sequence). The DNA for the CDR3 is TGTGCCAGCCGCGTTGGGGGGGCGTGGCAGCCCCAGCATTTT. Its protein product is CASRVGGAWQPQHF.